The 23 T cell receptor beta chains below all came from one sample that was sequenced in a study of OX40 agonist ivuxolimab in advanced cancers. Libraries were made using the immunoSEQ multiplex PCR assay. TCRdb provides this immuneACCESS table in a form limited to in-frame rearrangements. Some clones are lacking; in checked studies, under half of them reflect an unresolved V gene, and why the rest are absent is not known. The sample table shows 50,000 to 55,000 clones, and around 89% are seen once. The ten largest account for under 13% of the sample. This specimen was CD4+ or CD8+ T cells sorted from blood, taken in a trial of the OX40 agonist ivuxolimab. Receptors were obtained from an adult with an advanced solid tumor such as melanoma, head and neck, liver or kidney cancer.

This chain uses TRBV9 with TRBJ1-1; D is unclear. The length of the CDR3 is 13 residues. V gave up 0 bases and J gave up 1 base, with 4 bases separating them. The V gene's germline CDR1 is SGDLS and CDR2 YYNGEE. CDR3 nucleotide sequence: TGTGCCAGCAGCGTAGACTGGAACACTGAAGCTTTCTTT. It specifies CASSVDWNTEAFF.

J is TRBJ1-2 and V is TRBV4-2; D uncertain. Germline-derived CDR1 and CDR2 are LGHNA and YNFKEQ. CDR3 length: 15 residues. V was clipped by 0 bases and J by 4 bases, with 12 bases between them. CDR3 amino acids: CASSQDLSQIYGYTF. For the CDR3, the DNA is TGTGCCAGCAGCCAAGATCTTTCCCAGATCTATGGCTACACCTTC.

The rearrangement joins TRBV6-5 to TRBJ2-5; tentative D call: TRBD2 (5 bases). CDR3 length: 15 amino acids. The V and J ends lost 0 bases and 1 base respectively, with 9 bases between them. CDR1 MNHEY and CDR2 SVGAGI come from the germline V gene. The CDR3, as DNA: TGTGCCAGCAGTTACTCAGGGAGTAGCCAAGAGACCCAGTACTTC. As protein: CASSYSGSSQETQYF.

In regard to this clone: The same CDR3 can be traced to other DNA sequences in this sample. The chain links TRBV19 to TRBJ1-1, with D possibly being TRBD1 (5 bases). The germline CDR1 and CDR2 sequences are LNHDA and SQIVND (reference sequence). The CDR3 is 13 residues long. CDR3 sequence: CASRGFGNTEAFF. CDR3 in DNA: TGTGCTTCGAGGGGTTTTGGGAACACTGAAGCTTTCTTT.

This chain uses TRBV28 with TRBJ2-7; TRBD1 agrees at 7 bases. The J segment lost 2 bases and the V segment lost 4 bases, leaving 2 bases of the junction unmatched. The CDR3 has 13 residues. Germline CDR1 and CDR2: MDHEN and SYDVKM. CDR3 nucleotide sequence: TGTGCCAGCAGTTCGGGACAGACCTACGAGCAGTACTTC. As protein: CASSSGQTYEQYF. Together with reference TRBV28 and TRBJ2-7, the CDR3 gives the full variable domain: DVKVTQSSRYLVKRTGEKVFLECVQDMDHENMFWYRQDPGLGLRLIYFSYDVKMKEKGDIPEGYSVSREKKERFSLILESASTNQTSMYLCASSSGQTYEQYFGPGTRLTVT.

V and J are TRBV12-5 and TRBJ2-1; 12 bases agree with TRBD2. The germline V gene encodes CDR1 LGHNT and CDR2 FRNRAP. The CDR3 has 21 residues. V lost 0 bases, J lost 5 bases, and 17 bases stayed unmatched. The CDR3 nucleotides read TGTGCTAGTGGTTTGGTCCTCTCCAGGCTAGCGGGAGGGCCAGTTCACAATGAGCAGTTCTTC. As protein: CASGLVLSRLAGGPVHNEQFF.

This chain connects TRBV5-1 to TRBJ2-5; D is undetermined. The V end was cut by 5 bases, the J end by 0 bases, with 11 bases between. The CDR3 totals 14 residues. CDR1 is SGHRS and CDR2 is YFSETQ in the germline V gene. The CDR3 DNA follows: TGCGCCAGCAGGGTACAGCCGTACCAAGAGACCCAGTACTTC. This translates into CASRVQPYQETQYF.

The chain uses TRBV7-3 and TRBJ2-6; TRBD1 matches at 8 bases. The germline V gene encodes CDR1 SGHTA and CDR2 FQGTGA. Germline trimming cut 0 bases from V and 1 base from J; bases unmatched to any gene: 8. This CDR3 contains 19 residues. The CDR3 spells CASSLTAGTGQSGANVLTF. The CDR3 bases are TGTGCCAGCAGCTTAACCGCCGGGACAGGCCAGTCTGGGGCCAACGTCCTGACTTTC.

The chain uses TRBV2 and TRBJ1-1; D perhaps matches TRBD1 (5 bases). The V gene lost 8 bases and the J gene lost 10 bases, with 20 bases spanning the gap. CDR1 is SNHLY, CDR2 FYNNEI, per germline. The CDR3 contains 13 residues. The CDR3 bases are TGTGCCAGCCGCGGGACTGTGAGTGGGATAGCTTTCTTT. Amino acid sequence: CASRGTVSGIAFF.

This chain uses TRBV30 with TRBJ1-2; D not certain. CDR1 is GTSNPN, CDR2 SVGIG, per germline (reference sequence). CDR3 length: 15 amino acids. With 2 bases removed from V and 5 bases from J, the gap between germline ends came to 18 bases. The CDR3 bases are TGTGCCTGGAGTCCCAGCCACTCGGGATTATATGGCTACACCTTC. Translating gives CAWSPSHSGLYGYTF.

This clone was observed a handful of times. The rearrangement links TRBV7-2 to TRBJ1-6; no firm D call. This CDR3 is 15 amino acids long. The germline V gene has CDR1 SGHTA and CDR2 FQGNSA. The V and J ends lost 5 bases and 9 bases respectively, with 17 bases between them. The DNA of the CDR3 is TGTGCCAGCAGCAGTTGGCGGGAAGCGGGTTCACCCCTCCACTTT. Translation gives CASSSWREAGSPLHF.

This sequence joins TRBV18 and TRBJ1-2, with a tentative D call TRBD1 (6 bases). V was trimmed by 3 bases and J by 2 bases, leaving 16 bases between them. This CDR3 region has 16 residues. Germline V gives CDR1 KGHSH, CDR2 LQKENI. CDR3 protein: CASSPRTARGNYGYTF. The CDR3 bases are TGTGCCAGCTCACCCCGGACAGCTAGGGGAAACTATGGCTACACCTTC.

The rearrangement uses TRBV6-5 and TRBJ1-5; the D is unclear. From germline, CDR1 is MNHEY and CDR2 SVGAGI. V was clipped by 5 bases and J by 2 bases, with 13 bases between them. The CDR3 is 15 amino acids. The CDR3 loop reads CASSRPPRGNQPQHF. CDR3 DNA: TGTGCCAGCAGTCGGCCACCCAGAGGCAATCAGCCCCAGCATTTT.

This chain joins TRBV11-1 and TRBJ2-5, with D tentatively TRBD1 (6 bases). There are 15 residues in the CDR3. Trimming took 3 bases from V and 4 from J, leaving 15 bases between them. Germline CDR1 SGHAT, CDR2 FQDESV (reference sequence). The CDR3 DNA sequence: TGTGCCAGCAGCTTTCAGGGGATTGTGATAGAGACCCAGTACTTC. Translating it yields CASSFQGIVIETQYF.

The chain combines TRBV18 with TRBJ1-4, with 8 bases that match TRBD1. CDR1 and CDR2 (germline): KGHSH, LQKENI. V lost 2 bases to trimming and J lost 6 bases; unmatched junction nucleotides: 17. The CDR3 runs 19 residues. CDR3 amino acids: CASSPNRMDRVMGYEKLFF. The CDR3 coding sequence is TGTGCCAGCTCACCAAACAGGATGGACAGGGTTATGGGATATGAAAAACTGTTTTTT.

The sample holds one count of this clone. At one boundary the junction diverges from the germline segment, which might be a read error. Other DNA sequences from this sample encode an identical CDR3 as well. This chain connects TRBV18 to TRBJ1-2; TRBD1 matches 8 bases. Germline loops: CDR1 KGHSH, CDR2 LQKENI. The CDR3 loop spans 14 amino acids. CDR3 amino acids: CASSPPQGARGYTF. The CDR3 DNA is TGTGCCAGCTCACCACCGCAGGGGGCACGAGGCTATACCTTC.

Only a few counts were recorded for this clone. The V and J genes are TRBV28 and TRBJ1-6, with D possibly TRBD1 on 5 matching bases. This CDR3 comprises 14 residues. Trimming stripped 7 bases from V and 10 bases from J, with 17 bases between. The germline CDR1 and CDR2 sequences are MDHEN and SYDVKM. CDR3 protein: CASTMSQGGSPLHF. Here the CDR3 DNA reads TGTGCCAGCACCATGTCCCAGGGAGGATCACCCCTCCACTTT.

V usage is TRBV19 and J usage is TRBJ1-2, with a possible D match to TRBD1 (5 bases). The germline V gene has CDR1 LNHDA and CDR2 SQIVND (reference sequence). The CDR3 runs 14 residues. Deletions cut 6 bases from V and 2 bases from J, with 13 bases between. The CDR3 loop reads CASSQRTPNYGYTF. CDR3 coding DNA: TGTGCCAGTAGCCAAAGGACACCCAACTATGGCTACACCTTC.

This clone was seen once. V usage is TRBV7-9 and J usage is TRBJ2-5; D might be TRBD1 or TRBD2, each matching 5 bases. CDR3 length equals 16 residues. With 2 bases removed from V and 2 bases from J, the gap between germline ends came to 15 bases. The V gene's germline CDR1 is SEHNR and CDR2 FQNEAQ (reference sequence). CDR3 loop: CASSLRAGAVQETQYF. As DNA, the CDR3 is TGTGCCAGCAGCTTAAGGGCCGGGGCCGTACAAGAGACCCAGTACTTC.

The V gene is TRBV7-3, the J gene TRBJ2-2; 7 nucleotides agree with TRBD2. The CDR3 length is 14 residues. V trimming: 8 bases; J trimming: 4 bases; junction bases outside the gene matches: 7. The germline V gene encodes CDR1 SGHTA and CDR2 FQGTGA. CDR3 in amino acids: CASRPGGPTGELFF. As DNA, the CDR3 is TGTGCCAGCCGACCGGGGGGTCCCACCGGGGAGCTGTTTTTT.

The rearrangement links TRBV15 to TRBJ2-7, with D perhaps TRBD1 (6 bases). The germline V gene encodes CDR1 LNHNV and CDR2 YYDKDF (reference sequence). The CDR3 has 14 residues. V gave up 3 bases and J gave up 4 bases, with 13 bases separating them. CDR3 region: CATSSAGVWYEQYF. CDR3 DNA sequence: TGTGCCACCAGCAGCGCAGGGGTATGGTACGAGCAGTACTTC.

The chain carries TRBV23-1 and TRBJ1-1; D ambiguous. TRBV23-1 is an open reading frame, and its role is uncertain. V was cut by 1 base and J by 0 bases, with 12 bases left in between. The CDR3 has 16 amino acids. The CDR3 DNA is TGCGCCAGCAGTCAATGGAGCATTTCCATGAACACTGAAGCTTTCTTT. This translates into CASSQWSISMNTEAFF.

V and J are TRBV28 and TRBJ1-6, with D unresolved. The CDR3 loop spans 17 amino acids. The germline gives CDR1 MDHEN, CDR2 SYDVKM. Deletions cut 3 bases from V and 8 bases from J, with 20 bases between. The CDR3 is CASSFIRTPLGDSPLHF. CDR3 sequence (DNA): TGTGCCAGCAGTTTCATCCGGACTCCCCTTGGGGATTCACCCCTCCACTTT.